This TCR beta chain was recovered during a study of cytomegalovirus exposure and HLA in healthy donors. Researchers ran the PCR with 60 Vbeta and 13 Jbeta primers. Data came from immunoSEQ multiplex PCR; TCRdb stores just in-frame clones and leaves some out. The sample shows about 190,000 clones, approximately 78% of them seen only once. Study observations and caveats: For presence/absence analyses, sequencing depth was assumed to be roughly uniform across donors.

This clone was seen a few times. Its target is unknown. With 5 bases clipped from V and 14 bases from J, the junction kept 10 bases outside the gene matches. CDR3 size: 13 residues. In germline, CDR1 is SGHTA, CDR2 FQGNSA. The TCR originated in a woman younger than 35 in good health and CMV-seronegative. The chain is built from TRBV7-2 and TRBJ2-1, with 9 bases identical to TRBD2. Sequences were obtained from PBMCs. CDR3 nucleotides: TGTGCCAGCAGCCCTACAACTAGCGGGCTAAAGTTCTTC. It translates to CASSPTTSGLKFF. Full variable domain (remainder filled in from reference TRBV7-2 and TRBJ2-1): GAGVSQSPSNKVTEKGKDVELRCDPISGHTALYWYRQSLGQGLEFLIYFQGNSAPDKSGLPSDRFSAERTGGSVSTLTIQRTQQEDSAVYLCASSPTTSGLKFFGPGTRLTVL.